This is a list of T cell receptor beta chains from one sample in a study of spatial heterogeneity in lung cancer. One entry per CDR3 protein results from TCRdb running MiXCR on the 5' RACE reads. The sample carries 20,000 to 25,000 distinct CDR3 sequences, nearly 6.5% recorded once. The specimen comprised lung tumor tissue, sampled at surgery. The receptors derive from a male donor with early-stage non-small cell lung cancer. Each CDR3 is given with its conserved first and last residue. Fields, in order: D gene, clone size, V gene, J gene, CDR3 DNA, CDR3 protein. A D gene is named only where the DNA matches it firmly. Clone size is given for some rows only: seen once, a few or many times, or a class if the clone is expanded.

>TRBD2|many|TRBV4-2|TRBJ2-1
TGTGCCAGCAGCCACCTCTTAAGGAGATCCGGGACTAGCGGCTACAATGAGCAGTTCTTC
CASSHLLRRSGTSGYNEQFF
>TRBD2|many|TRBV24-1|TRBJ2-3
TGTGCCACCAGTGATTTGGCCGGGGGGAAGGATACGCAGTATTTT
CATSDLAGGKDTQYF
>.|few|TRBV6-5|TRBJ1-3
TGTGCCAGCAGTTACGGCAGCTCCTCTGGAAACACCATATATTTT
CASSYGSSSGNTIYF
>.|.|TRBV20-1|TRBJ2-1
TGCAGTGCTAGAGATCCATTTGATCATGACAATGAGCAGTTCTTC
CSARDPFDHDNEQFF
>TRBD2|many|TRBV10-3|TRBJ2-1
TGTGCCTCCCGACTAGCGGGGGGGGACAATGAGCAGTTCTTC
CASRLAGGDNEQFF
>.|many|TRBV5-6|TRBJ1-4
TGTGCCAGCAGCTTGGATACGGACAGAGGGCAAAAACTGTTTTTT
CASSLDTDRGQKLFF
>TRBD2|.|TRBV6-5|TRBJ2-1
TGTGCCGCAGCGGGGAGCGGGGGAAGCTCCTACAATGAGCAGTTCTTC
CAAAGSGGSSYNEQFF
>TRBD1|medium-sized|TRBV11-2|TRBJ1-2
TGTGCCAGCACCCGTGGACAGGGGTCCTATGGCTACACCTTC
CASTRGQGSYGYTF
>TRBD2|many|TRBV11-2|TRBJ2-5
TGTGCCAGCAAAGCGGGGGGGTACCAAGAGACCCAGTACTTC
CASKAGGYQETQYF
>.|few|TRBV25-1|TRBJ1-3
TGTGCCCTTAAGGGGGGAAACACCATATATTTT
CALKGGNTIYF
>TRBD1|many|TRBV12-3/TRBV12-4|TRBJ2-7
TGTGCCAGCAGTTCGGGGGCAGGGGGCCGGGGAACCTACGAGCAGTACTTC
CASSSGAGGRGTYEQYF
>TRBD1|many|TRBV20-1|TRBJ1-3
TGCAGTGCTAGAGAGGGACAGGGGGCGAACACCATATATTTT
CSAREGQGANTIYF
>TRBD1|many|TRBV4-1|TRBJ1-1
TGCGCCAGCAGCCAAGATACGGGACAGGGAACTACGTCCACTGAAGCTTTCTTT
CASSQDTGQGTTSTEAFF
>TRBD2|medium-sized|TRBV29-1|TRBJ2-3
TGCAGCGTTCGGACTAGCGGGACCTCGGATACGCAGTATTTT
CSVRTSGTSDTQYF
>.|many|TRBV28|TRBJ2-4
TGTGCCAGCAGTTTGGGGGGCACCAAAAACATTCAGTACTTC
CASSLGGTKNIQYF
>.|many|TRBV11-2|TRBJ2-1
TGTGCCAGCAGCCTGGGACTCGCCTCCTACAATGAGCAGTTCTTC
CASSLGLASYNEQFF
>.|many|TRBV7-2|TRBJ1-3
TGTGCCAGCAGCTTGGCAGTTTCTGGAAACACCATATATTTT
CASSLAVSGNTIYF
>TRBD1|many|TRBV28|TRBJ2-7
TGTGCCAGCAGCGTTCCGGGACAGGGTTTTAACTACGAGCAGTACTTC
CASSVPGQGFNYEQYF
>TRBD1|few|TRBV3-1|TRBJ1-2
TGTGCCAGCAGCCAAGGACAGGGTAGTAACGGCTACACCTTC
CASSQGQGSNGYTF
>.|.|TRBV19|TRBJ1-4
TGTGCCAGTAGTGGGATCGGACAGAAGCTTAGTGAAAAACTGTTTTTT
CASSGIGQKLSEKLFF
>TRBD1|few|TRBV12-3/TRBV12-4|TRBJ2-3
TGTGCCAGCAGCGGACAGGTTGATACGCAGTATTTT
CASSGQVDTQYF
>.|many|TRBV10-3|TRBJ2-1
TGTGCCATAGAGAAGGGGAATGAGCAGTTCTTC
CAIEKGNEQFF
>.|many|TRBV25-1|TRBJ1-6
TGTGCCAGCAGTGATGCCCGGGGCTCCTATAATTCACCCCTCCACTTT
CASSDARGSYNSPLHF
>.|many|TRBV27|TRBJ2-1
TGTGCCAGCAGTTCCTCCTCCCCCCCGCCGTACAATGAGCAGTTCTTC
CASSSSSPPPYNEQFF